This T cell receptor (beta chain) was observed in a study of memory CD4+ T cells and cytomegalovirus serostatus. On the study more broadly: This sample comes from healthy Belgian adults, under 10 CMV seropositive, around 26 seronegative.

General study results and limits: CD4+ memory repertoires contained about 40% of the roughly 150 reported CMV TCRbeta sequences.

Single viable CD3+CD4+CD8-CD45RO+ cells were sorted as the memory CD4+ T cells. The authors' processing: After removing out-of-frame reads, under 2.5 million distinct TCRbeta sequences remained. Sequencing was performed with immunoSEQ multiplex PCR; in TCRdb, only in-frame clones are kept and a portion is missing. D and trimming were read from the DNA, whereas the V and J calls and clone size are those reported in that table. The sample yields approximately 52,000 clones, roughly 80% seen once. The V end lost 5 bases, the J end lost 7 bases, and 15 bases lay between the germline ends. The germline gives CDR1 SNHLY, CDR2 FYNNEI. CDR3 length equals 14 residues. A few counts support this clone. Antigen specificity is unknown.

This clonotype was sampled from an adult in good health and CMV-seronegative. J is TRBJ1-5 and V is TRBV2; a weak D match, TRBD1 (5 bases). Material: memory CD4+ T cells from blood. The CDR3 bases are TGTGCCAGCAGTCAACGACAGCTGATCCAGCCCCAGCATTTT. This translates into CASSQRQLIQPQHF.